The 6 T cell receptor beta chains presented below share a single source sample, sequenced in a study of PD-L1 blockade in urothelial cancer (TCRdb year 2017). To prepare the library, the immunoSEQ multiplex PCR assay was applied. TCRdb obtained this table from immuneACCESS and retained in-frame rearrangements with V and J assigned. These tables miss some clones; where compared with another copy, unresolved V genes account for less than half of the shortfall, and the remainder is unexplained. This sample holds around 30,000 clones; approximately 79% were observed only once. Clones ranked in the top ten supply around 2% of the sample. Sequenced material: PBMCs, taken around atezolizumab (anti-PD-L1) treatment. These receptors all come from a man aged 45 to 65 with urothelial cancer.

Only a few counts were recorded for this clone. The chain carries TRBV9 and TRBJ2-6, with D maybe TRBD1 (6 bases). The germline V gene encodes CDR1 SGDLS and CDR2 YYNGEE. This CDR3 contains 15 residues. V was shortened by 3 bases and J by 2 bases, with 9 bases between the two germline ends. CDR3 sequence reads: CASSGHRAGANVLTF. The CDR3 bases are TGTGCCAGCAGCGGCCACAGGGCTGGGGCCAACGTCCTGACTTTC. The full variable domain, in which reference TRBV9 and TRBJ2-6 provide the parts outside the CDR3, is DSGVTQTPKHLITATGQRVTLRCSPRSGDLSVYWYQQSLDQGLQFLIQYYNGEERAKGNILERFSAQQFPDLHSELNLSSLELGDSALYFCASSGHRAGANVLTFGAGSRLTVL.

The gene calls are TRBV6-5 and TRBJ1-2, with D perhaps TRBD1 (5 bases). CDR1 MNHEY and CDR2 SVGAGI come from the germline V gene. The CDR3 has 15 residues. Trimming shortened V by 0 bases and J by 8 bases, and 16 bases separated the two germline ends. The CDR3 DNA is TGTGCCAGCAGTTACTCGGGCGGGAGGGGAAGAGGCTACACCTTC. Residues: CASSYSGGRGRGYTF.

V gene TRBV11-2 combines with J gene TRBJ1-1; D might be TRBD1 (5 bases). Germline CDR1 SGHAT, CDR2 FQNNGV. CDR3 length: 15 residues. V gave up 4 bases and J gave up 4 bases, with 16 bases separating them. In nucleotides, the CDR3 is TGTGCCAGCAGCTCCTACGACAGTGGCGGCACTGAAGCTTTCTTT. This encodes CASSSYDSGGTEAFF.

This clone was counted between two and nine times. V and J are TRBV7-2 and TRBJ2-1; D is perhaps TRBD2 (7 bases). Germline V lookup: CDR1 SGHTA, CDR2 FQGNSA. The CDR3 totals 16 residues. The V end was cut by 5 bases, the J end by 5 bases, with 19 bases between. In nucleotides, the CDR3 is TGTGCCAGCAGCCCTAGTTTGGGGGGGCCCAACAATGAGCAGTTCTTC. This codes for CASSPSLGGPNNEQFF.

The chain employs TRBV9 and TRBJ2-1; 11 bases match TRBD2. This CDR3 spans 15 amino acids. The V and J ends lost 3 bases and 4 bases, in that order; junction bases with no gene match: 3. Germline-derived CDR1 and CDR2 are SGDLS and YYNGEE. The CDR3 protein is CASSGGLADYNEQFF. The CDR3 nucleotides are TGTGCCAGCAGCGGGGGACTAGCGGATTACAATGAGCAGTTCTTC.

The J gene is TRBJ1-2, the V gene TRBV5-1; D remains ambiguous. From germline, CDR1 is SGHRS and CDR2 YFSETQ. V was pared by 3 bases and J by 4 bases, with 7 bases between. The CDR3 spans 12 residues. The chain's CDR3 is CASSSELYGYTF. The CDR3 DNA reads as TGCGCCAGCAGCTCCGAACTCTATGGCTACACCTTC.